This section outlines one T cell receptor beta chain sequence together with its context. V shed 5 bases and J shed 1 base, with 11 bases lying between them. The CDR3 is made up of 13 amino acids. Germline loops: CDR1 SQVTM, CDR2 ANQGSEA. Per the original data handling: From reference gene primer amplification, estimates of nucleated cell counts were derived. Assay: immunoSEQ multiplex PCR; the TCRdb copy retains only in-frame clones and omits some. The V and J calls and clone size come from that table; D and trimming were worked out from the DNA. In the table there are 130,000 to 150,000 clones, 80% to 90% of which are singletons. The sample belongs to a study of blood T cell repertoires in COVID-19. Study-wide background: The study drew acute and convalescent COVID-19 samples from the United States, Italy and Spain. The analysed material was cDNA or gDNA that came from T cells, B-cell-depleted T cells, or PBMCs.

The sample taken for sequencing was peripheral blood. The chain links TRBV29-1 to TRBJ1-1; D is unclear. The receptor's source is a woman between 45 and 60 years old with acute or convalescent COVID-19. Here the CDR3 reads CSVLSAGNTEAFF. CDR3 DNA: TGCAGCGTTTTGAGCGCGGGGAACACTGAAGCTTTCTTT.